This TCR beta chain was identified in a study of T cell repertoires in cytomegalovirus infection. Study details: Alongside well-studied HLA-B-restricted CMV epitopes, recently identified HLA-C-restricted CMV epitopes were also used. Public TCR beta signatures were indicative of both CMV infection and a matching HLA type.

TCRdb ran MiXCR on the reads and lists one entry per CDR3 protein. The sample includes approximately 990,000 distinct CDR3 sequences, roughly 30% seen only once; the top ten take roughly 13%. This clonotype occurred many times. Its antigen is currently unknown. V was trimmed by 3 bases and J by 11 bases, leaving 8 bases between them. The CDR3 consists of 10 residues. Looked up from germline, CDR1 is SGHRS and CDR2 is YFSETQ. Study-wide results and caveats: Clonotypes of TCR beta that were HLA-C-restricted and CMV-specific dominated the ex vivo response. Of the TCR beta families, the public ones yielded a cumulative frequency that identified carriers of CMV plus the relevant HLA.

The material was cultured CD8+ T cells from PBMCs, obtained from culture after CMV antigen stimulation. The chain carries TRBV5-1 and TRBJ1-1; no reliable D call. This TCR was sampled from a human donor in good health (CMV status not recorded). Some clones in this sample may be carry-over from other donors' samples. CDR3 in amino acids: CASSSANAFF. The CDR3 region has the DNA TGCGCCAGCAGCTCCGCGAATGCTTTCTTT.